Listed below are T cell receptor beta chains from one sample, sequenced in a study of CD8 T cells in ankylosing spondylitis. TCRdb fed the 5' RACE reads into MiXCR, producing one record per CDR3 protein. The sample has around 490,000 distinct CDR3 sequences, about 5.2% seen once. The sequenced sample consisted of blood, either unsorted or a sorted T cell fraction (not recorded which). All receptors come from a male donor with ankylosing spondylitis. CDR3s include the opening cysteine and the closing phenylalanine or tryptophan. Fields, in order: CDR3 protein, CDR3 DNA, clone size, V gene, D gene, J gene. D genes are given only for firm matches. Some rows have no size entry. The others give once, few or many, or a class for an expanded clone.

CDR3aa: CASSPPTSGGYNEQFF
CDR3nt: TGTGCCAGCTCACCACCGACTAGCGGGGGCTACAATGAGCAGTTCTTC
abundance: few
v_gene: TRBV18
d_gene: TRBD2
j_gene: TRBJ2-1

CDR3aa: CASSVGWPTGEAYEQYF
CDR3nt: TGCGCCAGCAGCGTGGGATGGCCCACTGGGGAAGCCTACGAGCAGTACTTC
abundance: many
v_gene: TRBV5-1
d_gene: -
j_gene: TRBJ2-7

CDR3aa: CASSPWAGETEAFF
CDR3nt: TGTGCCAGCTCACCATGGGCAGGGGAAACTGAAGCTTTCTTT
abundance: -
v_gene: TRBV18
d_gene: -
j_gene: TRBJ1-1

CDR3aa: CAISESMSSYNSPLHF
CDR3nt: TGTGCCATCAGTGAGTCGATGAGCTCCTATAATTCACCCCTCCACTTT
abundance: many
v_gene: TRBV10-3
d_gene: -
j_gene: TRBJ1-6

CDR3aa: CASSASGGEQFF
CDR3nt: TGTGCCAGCAGCGCGAGTGGCGGTGAGCAGTTCTTC
abundance: many
v_gene: TRBV7-3
d_gene: -
j_gene: TRBJ2-1

CDR3aa: CASSQEPAVAGVADTQYF
CDR3nt: TGCGCCAGCAGCCAAGAACCTGCGGTAGCGGGAGTTGCAGATACGCAGTATTTT
abundance: many
v_gene: TRBV4-3
d_gene: TRBD2
j_gene: TRBJ2-3

CDR3aa: CASSSLQGYEQYF
CDR3nt: TGTGCCAGCAGCTCGTTGCAGGGATACGAGCAGTACTTC
abundance: many
v_gene: TRBV7-9
d_gene: -
j_gene: TRBJ2-7

CDR3aa: CASSIFRLAVTYNEQFF
CDR3nt: TGTGCCAGCAGTATATTCCGACTAGCGGTTACTTACAATGAGCAGTTCTTC
abundance: many
v_gene: TRBV6-2/TRBV6-3
d_gene: TRBD2
j_gene: TRBJ2-1

CDR3aa: CASSARGDTQYF
CDR3nt: TGTGCCAGCAGTGCCCGTGGGGATACGCAGTATTTT
abundance: many
v_gene: TRBV12-3/TRBV12-4
d_gene: -
j_gene: TRBJ2-3

CDR3aa: CASSLVGTGYSPLHF
CDR3nt: TGTGCCAGCAGCTTAGTGGGAACAGGGTATTCACCCCTCCACTTT
abundance: many
v_gene: TRBV7-2
d_gene: -
j_gene: TRBJ1-6

CDR3aa: CSGTRTIGNTEAFF
CDR3nt: TGCAGCGGAACTCGAACAATTGGAAACACTGAAGCTTTCTTT
abundance: many
v_gene: TRBV29-1
d_gene: -
j_gene: TRBJ1-1

CDR3aa: CASSSTGTSSYGYTF
CDR3nt: TGTGCCAGCAGTTCTACCGGGACAAGCTCTTATGGCTACACCTTC
abundance: many
v_gene: TRBV28
d_gene: -
j_gene: TRBJ1-2

CDR3aa: CASSLWSQPQHF
CDR3nt: TGTGCCAGCAGTCTTTGGAGTCAGCCCCAGCATTTT
abundance: many
v_gene: TRBV6-1
d_gene: -
j_gene: TRBJ1-5

CDR3aa: CASSLLSSPPTQYF
CDR3nt: TGTGCCAGCAGCTTATTGTCTAGTCCCCCAACCCAGTACTTC
abundance: many
v_gene: TRBV7-2
d_gene: -
j_gene: TRBJ2-5

CDR3aa: CASSLVSGVGTEAFF
CDR3nt: TGTGCCAGCAGCTTAGTTTCTGGAGTTGGCACTGAAGCTTTCTTT
abundance: many
v_gene: TRBV7-2
d_gene: -
j_gene: TRBJ1-1

CDR3aa: CSAREEYGDRYGYTF
CDR3nt: TGCAGTGCTAGAGAGGAGTATGGGGATAGATATGGCTACACCTTC
abundance: many
v_gene: TRBV20-1
d_gene: -
j_gene: TRBJ1-2

CDR3aa: CASSLEPGLAGGGQFF
CDR3nt: TGTGCCAGCAGCCTCGAACCGGGACTAGCGGGAGGGGGGCAGTTCTTC
abundance: many
v_gene: TRBV4-2
d_gene: TRBD2
j_gene: TRBJ2-1

CDR3aa: CASGRGTGEQYF
CDR3nt: TGTGCCAGCGGTAGGGGGACGGGGGAGCAGTACTTC
abundance: -
v_gene: TRBV7-9
d_gene: -
j_gene: TRBJ2-7

CDR3aa: CASSQAGAGNEQYF
CDR3nt: TGCGCCAGCAGCCAAGCAGGGGCCGGGAACGAGCAGTACTTC
abundance: many
v_gene: TRBV4-3
d_gene: -
j_gene: TRBJ2-7

CDR3aa: CASGRVNTGELFF
CDR3nt: TGTGCCAGCGGGAGGGTGAACACCGGGGAGCTGTTTTTT
abundance: many
v_gene: TRBV28
d_gene: TRBD2
j_gene: TRBJ2-2

CDR3aa: CASSGQGAHEKLFF
CDR3nt: TGCGCCAGCAGTGGACAGGGGGCGCATGAAAAACTGTTTTTT
abundance: many
v_gene: TRBV5-1
d_gene: TRBD1
j_gene: TRBJ1-4

CDR3aa: CASSSTGTGVFNTEAFF
CDR3nt: TGTGCCAGCAGCTCCACCGGGACAGGGGTGTTTAACACTGAAGCTTTCTTT
abundance: many
v_gene: TRBV5-6
d_gene: TRBD1
j_gene: TRBJ1-1

CDR3aa: CASGNSGIYGYTF
CDR3nt: TGTGCCAGCGGTAACTCAGGGATCTATGGCTACACCTTC
abundance: few
v_gene: TRBV3-1
d_gene: -
j_gene: TRBJ1-2

CDR3aa: CASSQNYSPLHF
CDR3nt: TGTGCCAGCAGCCAGAACTATTCACCCCTCCACTTT
abundance: many
v_gene: TRBV6-2/TRBV6-3
d_gene: -
j_gene: TRBJ1-6

CDR3aa: CASSVGEPNTQYF
CDR3nt: TGTGCCAGCAGCGTAGGGGAGCCAAATACGCAGTATTTT
abundance: many
v_gene: TRBV9
d_gene: -
j_gene: TRBJ2-3

CDR3aa: CSGRWANTEAFF
CDR3nt: TGCAGCGGTCGGTGGGCGAACACTGAAGCTTTCTTT
abundance: many
v_gene: TRBV29-1
d_gene: -
j_gene: TRBJ1-1

CDR3aa: CASSLALGREADTQYF
CDR3nt: TGTGCCAGCAGCTTAGCGCTGGGGCGGGAGGCAGATACGCAGTATTTT
abundance: many
v_gene: TRBV7-9
d_gene: TRBD2
j_gene: TRBJ2-3

CDR3aa: CASSLTEADAQYF
CDR3nt: TGCGCCAGCAGCTTGACAGAAGCAGATGCGCAGTATTTT
abundance: many
v_gene: TRBV5-1
d_gene: -
j_gene: TRBJ2-3

CDR3aa: CASSPSTSYEQYF
CDR3nt: TGTGCCAGCAGCCCTTCAACATCCTACGAGCAGTACTTC
abundance: many
v_gene: TRBV3-1
d_gene: -
j_gene: TRBJ2-7

CDR3aa: CAIAQLENSPLHF
CDR3nt: TGTGCCATCGCACAGCTTGAGAATTCACCCCTCCACTTT
abundance: many
v_gene: TRBV10-3
d_gene: -
j_gene: TRBJ1-6